Sequencing of this T cell receptor (beta chain) was carried out in a study of shared clonotypes between healthy human individuals. Per the germline V gene, CDR1 is SGDLS and CDR2 is YYNGEE. This CDR3 contains 14 residues. Trimming removed 2 bases from V and 8 bases from J, with 11 bases in between. The assay was immunoSEQ multiplex PCR, and TCRdb's table has in-frame clones only and misses some. The sample contains approximately 1.4 million clones, approximately 98% of which appear only once. The clonotype was recovered from a man aged 25 to 40 in good health. The sample taken for sequencing was naive CD4+ T cells sorted from blood. Described subset: CD45RA+ positively selected. The chain joins TRBV9 to TRBJ2-6; the D gene is possibly TRBD1 (5 bases). CDR3 DNA: TGTGCCAGCAGCGTGGGGCCCCAACCCAACGTCCTGACTTTC. It is translated as CASSVGPQPNVLTF.